A single sample gave rise to the 20 T cell receptor beta chains below, sequenced in a study of T cells in Graves' hyperthyroidism and ophthalmopathy. The TCR beta CDR3 regions underwent amplification using RNA transcripts as the source. First-round RT-PCR with HTBI primers amplified the TCR CDR3 region. A single record per CDR3 protein comes from TCRdb applying MiXCR to the multiplex PCR reads. This table holds a few hundred thousand distinct CDR3 sequences, about a fifth found once. Sequencing was done on a sample of blood. These receptors came from a man between 18 and 29 years old with Graves' ophthalmopathy.

The chain carries TRBV20-1 and TRBJ2-7; a weak D match, TRBD2 (6 bases). The CDR3 sequence is 14 residues long. Germline V gives CDR1 DFQATT, CDR2 SNEGSKA (reference sequence). V gave up 1 base and J gave up 5 bases, with 15 bases separating them. Written as DNA, the CDR3 is TGCAGTGCTAGAGTTGGAGGGTGGGCAGACGAGCAGTACTTC. Amino acids: CSARVGGWADEQYF.

The gene calls are TRBV24-1 and TRBJ2-5; TRBD2 matches at 12 bases. CDR1 is KGHDR and CDR2 is SFDVKD in the germline V gene. With 1 base clipped from V and 1 base from J, the junction kept 6 bases outside the gene matches. This CDR3 is built from 18 residues. The chain's CDR3 is CATSDFRGLAGIQETQYF. DNA for the CDR3: TGTGCCACCAGTGATTTCCGAGGACTAGCGGGGATCCAAGAGACCCAGTACTTC.

Notes on this clonotype: An end of the junction differs from the germline gene, which may be a read error. This chain connects TRBV5-1 to TRBJ2-5; 9 nucleotides align to TRBD2. Germline V gene sequence: CDR1 SGHRS, CDR2 YFSETQ. CDR3 length equals 13 residues. The CDR3 spells CATSGGREETQYF. CDR3 DNA: TGCGCCACCAGCGGGGGGCGGGAAGAGACCCAGTACTTC.

This clonotype was observed many times. The CDR3 loop is CASSQLYEQYF. The DNA for the CDR3 is TGTGCCAGCAGCCAACTCTACGAGCAGTACTTC. This chain joins TRBV3-1 and TRBJ2-7; D gene ambiguous. Germline V lookup: CDR1 LGHDT, CDR2 YNNKEL (reference sequence). The CDR3 contains 11 residues. V lost 2 bases and J 3 bases, leaving 2 bases between the germline ends.

The gene calls are TRBV29-1 and TRBJ2-3, with 8 nucleotides matching TRBD2. In germline, CDR1 is SQVTM, CDR2 ANQGSEA. V shed 3 bases and J 2 bases; nucleotides not matched to a gene: 7. This CDR3 has 15 amino acids. CDR3 amino acids: CSVESAGGHTDTQYF. In nucleotides, the CDR3 is TGCAGCGTTGAGTCTGCGGGGGGTCACACAGATACGCAGTATTTT.

This rearrangement joins TRBV9 to TRBJ1-4; 11 bases align to TRBD1. Germline assignment: CDR1 SGDLS and CDR2 YYNGEE. The CDR3 is 16 amino acids. Trimming cost V 4 bases and J 7 bases; bases outside gene matches: 9. The DNA for the CDR3 is TGTGCCAGCAGCCTCCGGACAGGGGGCGCCGGTGAAAAACTGTTTTTT. This sequence encodes CASSLRTGGAGEKLFF.

This clonotype was observed a few times. The chain is built from TRBV20-1 and TRBJ2-7, with 9 bases matching TRBD1. This CDR3 spans 15 amino acids. The V gene end was trimmed by 2 bases and the J gene end by 4 bases; junction bases not matched to a gene: 9. Germline-derived CDR1 and CDR2 are DFQATT and SNEGSKA (reference sequence). The CDR3 protein is CSARNRGLTTYEQYF. The CDR3 region has the DNA TGCAGTGCTAGAAACAGGGGGCTGACTACTTACGAGCAGTACTTC.

This clonotype was counted many times. The chain is built from TRBV5-1 and TRBJ1-2, with 9 bases aligning to TRBD1. The ends lost 4 bases at V and 1 base at J; junction bases unmatched: 5. Per germline, CDR1 SGHRS and CDR2 YFSETQ. This CDR3 comprises 15 residues. The CDR3 is CASSDRDRVNYGYTF. The DNA for the CDR3 is TGCGCCAGCAGCGACCGGGACAGGGTTAACTATGGCTACACCTTC.

V is TRBV11-3 and J is TRBJ2-1; TRBD2 aligns across 8 bases. V gave up 1 base and J gave up 0 bases; unmatched junction bases: 5. This CDR3 spans 17 amino acids. Per germline, CDR1 SGHNT and CDR2 YENEEA. DNA for the CDR3: TGTGCCAGCAGCTTAGGGGTAGCGGGGAGCTCCTACAATGAGCAGTTCTTC. It is translated as CASSLGVAGSSYNEQFF.

This clonotype was seen more than once but under ten times. This chain connects TRBV2 to TRBJ2-1; no definite D call. Germline CDR1 reads SNHLY; CDR2 reads FYNNEI. The ends were cut back, 6 bases at V and 4 bases at J, with 7 bases in the middle. The CDR3 length is 12 residues. CDR3 sequence (DNA): TGTGCCAGCAGCGGCAGATACAATGAGCAGTTCTTC. The encoded protein is CASSGRYNEQFF.

The chain has TRBV2 and TRBJ1-1; perhaps TRBD1 as D (6 bases). The V end lost 8 bases, the J end lost 1 base, and 14 bases lay between the germline ends. The CDR3 spans 14 residues. From germline, CDR1 is SNHLY and CDR2 FYNNEI. The CDR3 reads CASLAGQRNTEAFF. The CDR3 DNA is TGTGCCAGCTTGGCCGGACAGCGGAACACTGAAGCTTTCTTT.

This clonotype occurred a few times. The rearrangement uses TRBV6-1 and TRBJ2-3, with 11 bases lining up with TRBD2. With 5 bases clipped from V and 3 bases from J, the junction kept 7 bases outside the gene matches. The CDR3 spans 16 residues. Germline CDR1 is MNHNS and CDR2 is SASEGT. Here the CDR3 reads CASSPNSGGGTDTQYF. In DNA form, the CDR3 reads TGTGCCAGCAGTCCTAATAGCGGGGGGGGAACAGATACGCAGTATTTT.

This clonotype was counted at least ten times. The DNA of the CDR3 is TGTGCCAGCAGTTGGGGACCGGGACAGGGGGATGAAAAACTGTTTTTT. Translated, it gives CASSWGPGQGDEKLFF. The rearrangement links TRBV12-3 or TRBV12-4 to TRBJ1-4, with TRBD1 matching over 11 bases. This CDR3 region has 16 residues. Germline trimming cut 4 bases from V and 6 bases from J; bases unmatched to any gene: 7.

The gene calls are TRBV4-1 and TRBJ1-5, with a possible D match to TRBD1 (5 bases). Germline loops: CDR1 MGHRA, CDR2 YSYEKL. Trimming stripped 1 base from V and 7 bases from J, with 11 bases between. This CDR3 is built from 14 residues. The chain's CDR3 is CASSQVRDRQPQHF. The CDR3 nucleotides are TGCGCCAGCAGCCAAGTCAGGGATAGGCAGCCCCAGCATTTT.

This clonotype was seen at least ten times. The rearrangement joins TRBV7-3 to TRBJ2-3, with D perhaps matching TRBD2 (5 bases). Trimming left V 1 base short and J 6 bases short, with 14 bases between. Germline V gene lookup returns CDR1 SGHTA and CDR2 FQGTGA. This CDR3 comprises 15 residues. The CDR3 DNA reads TGTGCCAGCAGCTTAATGTCCGGCGGCGGGGATACGCAGTATTTT. Protein: CASSLMSGGGDTQYF.

This clonotype has a count of ten or more. The chain employs TRBV2 and TRBJ1-2; D remains unclear. The V gene's germline CDR1 is SNHLY and CDR2 FYNNEI. Trimming removed 7 bases at V and 6 bases at J, with 15 bases between. This CDR3 has 13 amino acids. The CDR3 loop reads CASTELDSNGYTF. CDR3 coding DNA: TGTGCCAGCACCGAATTGGATTCCAATGGCTACACCTTC.

This clonotype was counted ten times or more. The gene calls are TRBV2 and TRBJ2-3; D might be TRBD1 or TRBD2, each matching 7 bases. Germline CDR1 reads SNHLY; CDR2 reads FYNNEI. Between the trimmed V and J ends, which lost 6 bases and 3 bases, there was a span of 22 bases. The CDR3 extends over 17 amino acids. The DNA of the CDR3 is TGTGCCAGCAGATCGCCCCCTGCAGGGGGGGCTACAGATACGCAGTATTTT. Its translation: CASRSPPAGGATDTQYF.

This clonotype was counted ten times or more. The V and J genes are TRBV7-9 and TRBJ1-6; D might be TRBD1 (6 bases). The V gene lost 5 bases and the J gene lost 8 bases, with 10 bases spanning the gap. CDR1 SEHNR and CDR2 FQNEAQ come from the germline V gene (reference sequence). This CDR3 has 13 amino acids. The CDR3 DNA is TGTGCCAGCAGCGTAAAGGGGGATTCACCCCTCCACTTT. Its translation: CASSVKGDSPLHF.

This clonotype was seen many times. CDR3 coding DNA: TGTGCAACGCGGGGGGGGGCTCCAGAAGAGACCCAGTACTTC. It encodes CATRGGAPEETQYF. The genes are TRBV10-3 and TRBJ2-5, with 9 bases lining up with TRBD2. This CDR3 is built from 14 residues. Germline CDR1 ENHRY, CDR2 SYGVKD.

In its sample, this clonotype was seen a few times. The chain carries TRBV20-1 and TRBJ2-2; a weak D match, TRBD1 (5 bases). The CDR3 covers 14 residues. From germline, CDR1 is DFQATT and CDR2 SNEGSKA (reference sequence). V was cut by 3 bases and J by 4 bases, with 12 bases left in between. The CDR3 is CSARDTASTGELFF. CDR3 bases: TGCAGTGCTAGGGACACCGCGAGCACCGGGGAGCTGTTTTTT.